Listed below are T cell receptor beta chains from one sample, sequenced in a study of T cell changes during pregnancy in multiple sclerosis. Clones were sequenced by immunoSEQ multiplex PCR, and TCRdb holds only the in-frame ones, with some missing. The data show under 50,000 clones, almost 95% seen once. The sequencing here drew on CD8+ T cells from peripheral blood mononuclear cells, taken in the first trimester of pregnancy. These receptors were obtained from a female donor with multiple sclerosis, enrolled in a pregnancy study. Each CDR3 is given with its conserved first and last residue.

v_gene: TRBV9
j_gene: TRBJ2-5
CDR3aa: CASRGGGKTQYF

v_gene: TRBV19
j_gene: TRBJ1-5
CDR3aa: CASSDREVSPQHF

v_gene: TRBV7-9
j_gene: TRBJ1-3
CDR3aa: CASSLAPGLNSGNTIYF

v_gene: TRBV19
j_gene: TRBJ1-4
CDR3aa: CASTADNEKLFF

v_gene: TRBV19
j_gene: TRBJ1-2
CDR3aa: CASSIAPGQRQDGYTF

v_gene: TRBV27
j_gene: TRBJ2-1
CDR3aa: CASSLASGSNEQFF

v_gene: TRBV20-1
j_gene: TRBJ1-2
CDR3aa: CSARDGGSYTF

v_gene: TRBV27
j_gene: TRBJ2-1
CDR3aa: CASGSLSGVKYNEQFF

v_gene: TRBV7-8
j_gene: TRBJ2-3
CDR3aa: CASSLRGTGAGTDTQYF

v_gene: TRBV7-9
j_gene: TRBJ2-7
CDR3aa: CASSTWTDSLYF

v_gene: TRBV9
j_gene: TRBJ2-1
CDR3aa: CASNSGGLYEQFF

v_gene: TRBV28
j_gene: TRBJ2-5
CDR3aa: CASSSYAEGPQETQYF

v_gene: TRBV20-1
j_gene: TRBJ1-5
CDR3aa: CSARDGPFQHF

v_gene: TRBV13
j_gene: TRBJ2-7
CDR3aa: CASSPWTGTDEQYF